The present T cell receptor (beta chain) was sequenced within a study of OX40 agonist ivuxolimab in advanced cancers. V was clipped by 6 bases and J by 8 bases, with 16 bases between them. CDR3 length equals 14 residues. CDR1 is MNHEY, CDR2 SVGAGI, per germline. General study findings and limits: In CD8+ T cells, expanded clones were on average more numerous than in CD4+.

The sample holds one count of this clone. Its specificity is not known. The repertoire was sequenced with immunoSEQ multiplex PCR; TCRdb's copy has only in-frame clones and lacks some. The sample lists 84,000 or so clones; 84% were seen once. Blood specimens came from baseline, cycle 4 day 1, and cycle 7 day 1. The clonotype comes from an adult with an advanced solid tumor such as melanoma, head and neck, liver or kidney cancer. This sequence joins TRBV6-5 and TRBJ1-4, with D tentatively TRBD1 (6 bases). Sequences were derived from CD4+ or CD8+ T cells sorted from blood, sampled in a trial of the OX40 agonist ivuxolimab. The CDR3 DNA reads TGTGCCAGCAGGCCTACAGGAGGGGGGGAAAAACTGTTTTTT. Translation gives CASRPTGGGEKLFF.